This TCR beta chain was documented in a study of CD8+ T cells in alopecia areata. Overall study results and limits: Possibly as an HLA-related effect, TCR sharing across patients appeared less clear than in mice.

Both CD4+ and CD8+ T cells were separated by sorting PBMCs. Once RNA had been extracted, it was reverse transcribed into cDNA to act as the sequencing template. Sequencing used immunoSEQ multiplex PCR; TCRdb keeps in-frame clones, though not all of them. The data contain 200,000 to 250,000 clones, about 56% of them singletons. This clone is a singleton in its sample. Antigen unknown. Germline V gene lookup returns CDR1 MNHEY and CDR2 SVGAGI. V was pared by 2 bases and J by 2 bases, with 7 bases of the junction left unmatched. The CDR3 covers 16 residues. Material: CD8+ T cells sorted from blood. The V and J genes are TRBV6-5 and TRBJ1-2, with 8 bases matching TRBD1. This clonotype originated in a human donor in good health. The CDR3 DNA is TGTGCCAGCAGTTACCGCTGGACAGGGAGGAACTATGGCTACACCTTC. Translated: CASSYRWTGRNYGYTF.